One and the same sample provided the 25 T cell receptor beta chains below, sequenced in a study of early T cells in non-severe SARS-CoV-2 infection. Using its own MiXCR run on the 5' RACE reads, TCRdb lists one record per CDR3 protein. The data show 61,000 or so distinct CDR3 sequences, with 9.5% to 15% seen just once and over 1% held by the top ten. The sample here was whole blood, taken at baseline. The receptors stem from an adult who was a healthcare worker with PCR-confirmed SARS-CoV-2 infection or an uninfected control (not recorded which). The donor label of this sample is uncertain.

This clonotype was seen ten or more times. The chain has TRBV18 and TRBJ2-1, with TRBD2 identical over 9 bases. Per the germline V gene, CDR1 is KGHSH and CDR2 is LQKENI. The CDR3 totals 15 residues. After removal of 5 bases from V and 7 bases from J, the junction contained 9 bases not matched to a gene. The CDR3 reads CASSSSGVSGNEQFF. DNA for the CDR3: TGTGCCAGCTCATCTAGCGGGGTATCTGGTAATGAGCAGTTCTTC.

The V and J genes are TRBV11-3 and TRBJ2-1; D remains ambiguous. Germline CDR1 reads SGHNT; CDR2 reads YENEEA. V gave up 0 bases and J gave up 8 bases, with 8 bases separating them. There are 13 residues in the CDR3. DNA for the CDR3: TGTGCCAGCAGCTTAGATATCGGTGATGAGCAGTTCTTC. This encodes CASSLDIGDEQFF.

This clonotype was seen only a few times. The rearrangement uses TRBV6-2 or TRBV6-3 and TRBJ2-1; no clear D. This CDR3 comprises 16 residues. Per the germline V gene, CDR1 is MNHEY and CDR2 is SVGEGT. Trimming cost V 6 bases and J 0 bases, with 15 bases left between them. The DNA for the CDR3 is TGTGCCAGCAGACCTTATGACACATACTCCTACAATGAGCAGTTCTTC. It encodes CASRPYDTYSYNEQFF.

This chain uses TRBV5-1 with TRBJ1-1, with unresolved D. Germline values: CDR1 SGHRS, CDR2 YFSETQ. With 1 base removed from V and 1 base from J, the gap between germline ends came to 8 bases. CDR3 length: 14 amino acids. In DNA, the CDR3 is TGCGCCAGCAGCTTGCAGGACGGGAACACTGAAGCTTTCTTT. As protein: CASSLQDGNTEAFF.

A few counts support this clonotype. The CDR3 nucleotides read TGTGCCAGCAGCTCAACAGGGACAGACCGCACAGATACGCAGTATTTT. It codes for CASSSTGTDRTDTQYF. The gene calls are TRBV5-6 and TRBJ2-3, with 7 bases that match TRBD1. Trimming took 3 bases from V and 1 from J; bases not matched to a gene: 8. The CDR3 is made up of 16 amino acids. CDR1 is SGHDT, CDR2 YYEEEE, per germline.

This clonotype was seen more than once but under ten times. This chain connects TRBV12-3 or TRBV12-4 to TRBJ2-1, with D tentatively TRBD1 or TRBD2 (5 bases each). Between the trimmed V and J ends, which lost 8 bases and 0 bases, there was a span of 11 bases. The CDR3 spans 14 residues. This CDR3 is CASAPGTSYNEQFF. CDR3 coding DNA: TGTGCCAGCGCCCCGGGGACCTCCTACAATGAGCAGTTCTTC.

This clonotype was counted between two and nine times. The gene calls are TRBV3-1 and TRBJ2-5; D possibly corresponds to TRBD1 (6 bases). Germline CDR1 and CDR2: LGHDT and YNNKEL (reference sequence). The CDR3 is 15 amino acids. V was pared by 4 bases and J by 3 bases, with 15 bases between. The CDR3 DNA is TGTGCCAGCAGCCTAAAGATAGGGGGAGAAGAGACCCAGTACTTC. Its protein is CASSLKIGGEETQYF.

The chain combines TRBV7-9 with TRBJ1-2; 9 bases agree with TRBD1. The CDR3 contains 15 residues. Germline-derived CDR1 and CDR2 are SEHNR and FQNEAQ (reference sequence). V was pared by 0 bases and J by 6 bases, with 5 bases of the junction left unmatched. CDR3 bases: TGTGCCAGCAGCTTAGCGGGGACAGGGAAAAATGGCTACACCTTC. The encoded protein is CASSLAGTGKNGYTF.

The chain employs TRBV20-1 and TRBJ1-1; no clear D. The CDR3 is made up of 15 amino acids. Germline CDR1 is DFQATT and CDR2 is SNEGSKA (reference sequence). Trimming removed 6 bases from V and 5 bases from J, with 22 bases in between. The CDR3 bases are TGCAGTGCCACCAACGAGGGTTATCCGGGTACTGAAGCTTTCTTT. Protein: CSATNEGYPGTEAFF.

This clonotype has only one observation. CDR3 nucleotide sequence: TGTGCCAGCAGCTACGACAGAGGAGAGACCCAGTACTTC. Encoded protein: CASSYDRGETQYF. J is TRBJ2-5 and V is TRBV7-2; D perhaps matches TRBD1 (5 bases). The V end was cut by 4 bases, the J end by 4 bases, with 10 bases between. The CDR3 covers 13 residues. Germline CDR1 and CDR2: SGHTA and FQGNSA. Full variable domain (outside the CDR3, taken from reference TRBV7-2 and TRBJ2-5): GAGVSQSPSNKVTEKGKDVELRCDPISGHTALYWYRQSLGQGLEFLIYFQGNSAPDKSGLPSDRFSAERTGGSVSTLTIQRTQQEDSAVYLCASSYDRGETQYFGPGTRLLVL.

The V and J genes are TRBV7-9 and TRBJ1-1, with 10 bases fitting TRBD1. The V gene's germline CDR1 is SEHNR and CDR2 FQNEAQ (reference sequence). The CDR3 has 15 amino acids. Trimming at V came to 0 bases and at J to 5 bases, leaving 3 bases not matched to a gene. This CDR3 reads CASSLAGQGGTEAFF. CDR3 nucleotides: TGTGCCAGCAGCTTAGCCGGACAGGGGGGAACTGAAGCTTTCTTT.

This clonotype appeared a few times. The chain is built from TRBV20-1 and TRBJ1-1; 9 bases map to TRBD1. This CDR3 has 13 residues. The germline CDR1 and CDR2 sequences are DFQATT and SNEGSKA (reference sequence). The junction had 2 bases not matched to a gene; V was cut back by 6 bases and J by 0 bases. The CDR3, as DNA: TGCAGTGCCCGGACAGGGGTGAACACTGAAGCTTTCTTT. The encoded protein is CSARTGVNTEAFF.

This chain connects TRBV12-3 or TRBV12-4 to TRBJ1-2; D not resolved. Trimming removed 9 bases from V and 6 bases from J, with 14 bases in between. This CDR3 has 12 amino acids. The CDR3 DNA reads TGTGCCAGTCGCAACATGGGCCATGGCTACACCTTC. It specifies CASRNMGHGYTF.

This clonotype appeared a few times. The rearrangement links TRBV14 to TRBJ2-3, with D perhaps TRBD1 (6 bases). The V gene lost 0 bases and the J gene lost 4 bases, with 8 bases spanning the gap. From germline, CDR1 is SGHDN and CDR2 FVKESK. This CDR3 comprises 14 residues. The CDR3 loop reads CASSQEYRADTQYF. The DNA of the CDR3 is TGTGCCAGCAGCCAAGAGTACAGGGCAGATACGCAGTATTTT.

V and J are TRBV6-5 and TRBJ1-1, with D unresolved. The germline V gene encodes CDR1 MNHEY and CDR2 SVGAGI. V lost 3 bases, J lost 0 bases, and 11 bases lay in between. The CDR3 contains 15 residues. The CDR3: CASSYSNSVNTEAFF. DNA of the CDR3: TGTGCCAGCAGTTATTCGAACAGTGTGAACACTGAAGCTTTCTTT.

This clonotype was recorded a few times. V usage is TRBV12-3 or TRBV12-4 and J usage is TRBJ1-5; 8 bases align to TRBD1. The trim removed 6 bases at V and 4 bases at J, leaving 8 bases unmatched. CDR3 length: 15 residues. The CDR3 here is CASRGTGGGNQPQHF. In DNA, the CDR3 is TGTGCCAGCAGGGGGACAGGAGGGGGTAATCAGCCCCAGCATTTT.

The CDR3 loop is CASSSRTGVIQPQHF. The DNA for the CDR3 is TGTGCCAGCAGCAGCCGGACAGGGGTAATTCAGCCCCAGCATTTT. This sequence joins TRBV7-2 and TRBJ1-5, with 9 bases that match TRBD1. CDR3 length: 15 amino acids. V gave up 5 bases and J gave up 6 bases; unmatched junction bases: 8. Germline assignment: CDR1 SGHTA and CDR2 FQGNSA.

There are a few counts of this clonotype. The chain joins TRBV5-1 to TRBJ2-1; D gene unclear. V lost 0 bases, J lost 2 bases, and 12 bases lay in between. Germline CDR1 is SGHRS and CDR2 is YFSETQ. CDR3 length: 16 residues. CDR3 nucleotide sequence: TGCGCCAGCAGCTTGGCTTCGTCAGCCCCCTACAATGAGCAGTTCTTC. Translation gives CASSLASSAPYNEQFF. Based on the CDR3 plus reference TRBV5-1 and TRBJ2-1, the full variable domain is KAGVTQTPRYLIKTRGQQVTLSCSPISGHRSVSWYQQTPGQGLQFLFEYFSETQRNKGNFPGRFSGRQFSNSRSEMNVSTLELGDSALYLCASSLASSAPYNEQFFGPGTRLTVL.

This clonotype was seen more than once but under ten times. The V gene is TRBV20-1, the J gene TRBJ2-5, with a weak D call TRBD2 (5 bases). The germline V gene encodes CDR1 DFQATT and CDR2 SNEGSKA (reference sequence). The CDR3 is 13 residues long. Trimming cost V 6 bases and J 6 bases, with 17 bases left between them. The CDR3 DNA is TGCAGTGCCACATTAACTAGATTGAAGACCCAGTACTTC. This translates into CSATLTRLKTQYF.

This clonotype was counted ten times or more. CDR3 DNA sequence: TGTGCCAGCAGCTTGGGATCGACAGGGGTTCGCAATGAGCAGTTCTTC. Protein: CASSLGSTGVRNEQFF. This chain links TRBV5-6 with TRBJ2-1, with 8 bases identical to TRBD1. V was clipped by 0 bases and J by 6 bases; unmatched bases: 8. In germline, CDR1 is SGHDT, CDR2 YYEEEE. The CDR3 runs to 16 residues.

This clonotype appeared a few times. The V gene is TRBV14, the J gene TRBJ2-5; TRBD2 matches at 8 bases. With 4 bases clipped from V and 5 bases from J, the junction kept 9 bases outside the gene matches. Germline CDR1 reads SGHDN; CDR2 reads FVKESK. This CDR3 has 15 residues. For the CDR3, the DNA is TGTGCCAGCAGCCCTACTGCTGTAGCGGGGGAGACCCAGTACTTC. It encodes CASSPTAVAGETQYF.

In its sample, this clonotype was seen a few times. This chain links TRBV7-9 with TRBJ1-3; tentatively, D is TRBD1 (5 bases). This CDR3 spans 15 amino acids. Trimming removed 1 base from V and 2 bases from J, with 9 bases in between. Germline lookup yields CDR1 SEHNR and CDR2 FQNEAQ (reference sequence). CDR3 nucleotide sequence: TGTGCCAGCAGCTTAGTGGGGACTGCTGGAAACACCATATATTTT. Its protein product is CASSLVGTAGNTIYF.

This clonotype was observed a few times. The chain combines TRBV6-5 with TRBJ1-6, with 9 bases fitting TRBD1. CDR1 and CDR2 (germline): MNHEY, SVGAGI. The CDR3 runs 17 residues. V shed 5 bases, J shed 10 bases, and the junction held 15 bases outside the gene matches. The CDR3 DNA reads TGTGCCAGCAGTCTCTTCCGGGACAGGGTATTACCCTCACCCCTCCACTTT. This codes for CASSLFRDRVLPSPLHF.

This clonotype was recorded many times. The J gene is TRBJ1-5, the V gene TRBV2; no reliable D call. Trimming left V 4 bases short and J 4 bases short, with 17 bases between. The CDR3 runs to 16 residues. Germline V gives CDR1 SNHLY, CDR2 FYNNEI. In nucleotides, the CDR3 is TGTGCCAGCAGTGTGGTCCGGCAGGTGAAAAATCAGCCCCAGCATTTT. This gives the protein CASSVVRQVKNQPQHF.

The V call is TRBV12-3 or TRBV12-4, the J call TRBJ2-3; 8 bases align to TRBD1. The CDR3 is made up of 17 amino acids. The V gene end was trimmed by 2 bases and the J gene end by 2 bases; junction bases not matched to a gene: 9. CDR3 region: CASSLRGRGLNTDTQYF. CDR3 in DNA: TGTGCCAGCAGTTTAAGGGGCAGGGGGCTAAACACAGATACGCAGTATTTT.